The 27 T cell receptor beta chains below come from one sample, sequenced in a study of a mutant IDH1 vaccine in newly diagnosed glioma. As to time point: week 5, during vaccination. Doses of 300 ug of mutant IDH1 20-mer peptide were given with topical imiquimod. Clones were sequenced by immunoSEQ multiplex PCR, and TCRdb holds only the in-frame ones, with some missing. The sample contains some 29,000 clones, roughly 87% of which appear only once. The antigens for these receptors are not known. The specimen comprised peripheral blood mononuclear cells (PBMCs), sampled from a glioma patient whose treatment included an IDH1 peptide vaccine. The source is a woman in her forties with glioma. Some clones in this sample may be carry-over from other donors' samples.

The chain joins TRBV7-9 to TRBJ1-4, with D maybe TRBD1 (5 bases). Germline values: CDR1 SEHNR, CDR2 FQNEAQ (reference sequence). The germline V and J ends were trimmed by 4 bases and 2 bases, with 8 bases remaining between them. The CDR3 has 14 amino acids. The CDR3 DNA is TGTGCCAGCAGCTCCGGGGCGACTAATGAAAAACTGTTTTTT. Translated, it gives CASSSGATNEKLFF.

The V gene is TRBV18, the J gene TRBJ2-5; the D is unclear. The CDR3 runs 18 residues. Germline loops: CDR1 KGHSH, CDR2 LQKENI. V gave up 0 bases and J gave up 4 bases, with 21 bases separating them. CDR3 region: CASSPPDLMAFPGETQYF. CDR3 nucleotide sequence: TGTGCCAGCTCACCACCGGATTTGATGGCTTTTCCAGGAGAGACCCAGTACTTC.

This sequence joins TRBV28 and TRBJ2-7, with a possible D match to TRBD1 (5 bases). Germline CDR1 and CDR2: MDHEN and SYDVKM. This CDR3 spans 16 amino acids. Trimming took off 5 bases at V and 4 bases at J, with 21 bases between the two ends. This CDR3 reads CASSPQELWGEYEQYF. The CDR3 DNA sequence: TGTGCCAGCAGTCCCCAGGAGCTATGGGGCGAGTACGAGCAGTACTTC.

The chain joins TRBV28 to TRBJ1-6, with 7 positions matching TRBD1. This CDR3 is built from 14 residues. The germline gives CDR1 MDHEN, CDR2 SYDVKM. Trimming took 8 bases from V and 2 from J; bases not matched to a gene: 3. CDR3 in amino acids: CASSTGTYNSPLHF. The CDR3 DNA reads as TGTGCCAGCTCGACAGGGACCTATAATTCACCCCTCCACTTT.

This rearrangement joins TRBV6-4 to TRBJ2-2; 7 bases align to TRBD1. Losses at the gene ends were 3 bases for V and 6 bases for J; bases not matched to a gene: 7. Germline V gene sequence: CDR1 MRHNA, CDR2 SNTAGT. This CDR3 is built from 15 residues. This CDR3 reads CASSEKGTEPGELFF. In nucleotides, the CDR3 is TGTGCCAGCAGTGAAAAAGGGACAGAGCCCGGGGAGCTGTTTTTT.

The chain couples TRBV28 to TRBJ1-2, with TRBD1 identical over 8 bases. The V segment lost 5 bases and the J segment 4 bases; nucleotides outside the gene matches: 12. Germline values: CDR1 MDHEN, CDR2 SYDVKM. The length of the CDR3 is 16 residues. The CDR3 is CASSNLGTGNSYGYTF. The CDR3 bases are TGTGCCAGCAGTAACCTCGGGACAGGAAACTCCTATGGCTACACCTTC.

CDR3 loop: CASSFGTRRNTEAFF. In nucleotides, the CDR3 is TGTGCCAGCAGTTTCGGGACCCGGCGGAACACTGAAGCTTTCTTT. The chain carries TRBV5-4 and TRBJ1-1, with D perhaps TRBD1 (5 bases). Germline V gene data show CDR1 as SGHNT and CDR2 as YYREEE (reference sequence). The ends were cut back, 5 bases at V and 1 base at J, with 15 bases in the middle. The CDR3 extends over 15 amino acids.

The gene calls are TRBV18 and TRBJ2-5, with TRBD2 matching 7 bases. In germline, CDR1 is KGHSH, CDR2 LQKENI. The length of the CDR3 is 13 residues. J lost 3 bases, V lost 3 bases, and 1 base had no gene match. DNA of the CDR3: TGTGCCAGCTCACCGGGGACTAAAGAGACCCAGTACTTC. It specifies CASSPGTKETQYF. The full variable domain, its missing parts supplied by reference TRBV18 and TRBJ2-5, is NAGVMQNPRHLVRRRGQEARLRCSPMKGHSHVYWYRQLPEEGLKFMVYLQKENIIDESGMPKERFSAEFPKEGPSILRIQQVVRGDSAAYFCASSPGTKETQYFGPGTRLLVL.

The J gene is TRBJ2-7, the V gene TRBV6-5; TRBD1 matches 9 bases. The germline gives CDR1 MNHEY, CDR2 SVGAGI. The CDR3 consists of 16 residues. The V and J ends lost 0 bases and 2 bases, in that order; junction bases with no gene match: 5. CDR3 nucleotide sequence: TGTGCCAGCAGTTACTCGACAGGGGGGGGCCCCTACGAGCAGTACTTC. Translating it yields CASSYSTGGGPYEQYF.

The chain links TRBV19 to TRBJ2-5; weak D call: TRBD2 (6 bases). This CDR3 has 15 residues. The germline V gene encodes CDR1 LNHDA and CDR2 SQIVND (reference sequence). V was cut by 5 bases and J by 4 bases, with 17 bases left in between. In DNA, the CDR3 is TGTGCCAGTAGTTTGGGGACTCCGGGGGTAGAGACCCAGTACTTC. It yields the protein CASSLGTPGVETQYF.

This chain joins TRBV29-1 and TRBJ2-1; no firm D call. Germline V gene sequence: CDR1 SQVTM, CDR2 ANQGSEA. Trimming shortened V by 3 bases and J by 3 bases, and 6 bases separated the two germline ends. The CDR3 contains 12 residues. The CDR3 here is CSVDDRYNEQFF. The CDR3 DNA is TGCAGCGTTGACGACCGCTACAATGAGCAGTTCTTC.

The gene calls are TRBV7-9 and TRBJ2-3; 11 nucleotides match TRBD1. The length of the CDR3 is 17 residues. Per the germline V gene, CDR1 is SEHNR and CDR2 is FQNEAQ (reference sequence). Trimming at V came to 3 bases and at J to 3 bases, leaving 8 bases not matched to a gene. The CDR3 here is CASSFGTGGKVTDTQYF. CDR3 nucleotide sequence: TGTGCCAGCAGCTTTGGGACAGGGGGGAAGGTGACAGATACGCAGTATTTT.

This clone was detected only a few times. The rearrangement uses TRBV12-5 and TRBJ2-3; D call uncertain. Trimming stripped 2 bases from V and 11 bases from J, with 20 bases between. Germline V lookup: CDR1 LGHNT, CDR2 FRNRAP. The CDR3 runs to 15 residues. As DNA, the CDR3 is TGTGCTAGTGGTTTGATAGCCGGGCCCCAGGCCAGGCAGTATTTT. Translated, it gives CASGLIAGPQARQYF.

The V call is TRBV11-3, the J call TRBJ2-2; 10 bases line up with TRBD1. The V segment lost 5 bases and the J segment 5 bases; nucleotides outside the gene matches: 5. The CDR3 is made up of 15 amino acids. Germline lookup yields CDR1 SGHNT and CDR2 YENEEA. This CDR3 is CASSTGTGETGELFF. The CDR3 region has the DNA TGTGCCAGCAGCACCGGGACAGGGGAAACCGGGGAGCTGTTTTTT. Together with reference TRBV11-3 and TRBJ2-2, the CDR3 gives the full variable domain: EAGVVQSPRYKIIEKKQPVAFWCNPISGHNTLYWYLQNLGQGPELLIRYENEEAVDDSQLPKDRFSAERLKGVDSTLKIQPAELGDSAVYLCASSTGTGETGELFFGEGSRLTVL.

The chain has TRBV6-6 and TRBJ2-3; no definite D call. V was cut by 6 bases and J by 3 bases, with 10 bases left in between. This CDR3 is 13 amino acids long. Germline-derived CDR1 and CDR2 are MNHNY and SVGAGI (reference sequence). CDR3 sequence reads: CASRVAKTDTQYF. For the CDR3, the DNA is TGTGCCAGCAGGGTCGCCAAAACAGATACGCAGTATTTT.

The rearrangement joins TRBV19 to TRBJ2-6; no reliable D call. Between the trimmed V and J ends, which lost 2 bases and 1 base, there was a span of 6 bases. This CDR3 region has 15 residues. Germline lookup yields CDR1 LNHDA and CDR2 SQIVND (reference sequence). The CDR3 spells CASSISGSGANVLTF. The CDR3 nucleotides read TGTGCCAGTAGTATATCCGGGTCTGGGGCCAACGTCCTGACTTTC.

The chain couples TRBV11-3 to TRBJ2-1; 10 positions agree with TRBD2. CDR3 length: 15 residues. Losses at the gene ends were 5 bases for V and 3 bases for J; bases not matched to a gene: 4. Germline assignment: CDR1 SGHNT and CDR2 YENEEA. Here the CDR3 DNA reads TGTGCCAGCAGCGCTTCTAGCGGGGGCTACAATGAGCAGTTCTTC. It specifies CASSASSGGYNEQFF.

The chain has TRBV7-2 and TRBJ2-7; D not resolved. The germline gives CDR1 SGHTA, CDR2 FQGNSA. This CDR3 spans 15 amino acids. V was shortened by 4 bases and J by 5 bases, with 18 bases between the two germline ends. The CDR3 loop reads CASSWIAQRANEQYF. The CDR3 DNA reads TGTGCCAGCAGCTGGATCGCACAGAGAGCCAACGAGCAGTACTTC.

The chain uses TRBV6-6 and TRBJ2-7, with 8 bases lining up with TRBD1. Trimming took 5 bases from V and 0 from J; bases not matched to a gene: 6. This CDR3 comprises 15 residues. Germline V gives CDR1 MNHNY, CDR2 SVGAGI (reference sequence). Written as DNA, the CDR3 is TGTGCCAGCAGTGACCGGACAGGGATCTCCTACGAGCAGTACTTC. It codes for CASSDRTGISYEQYF.

CDR3 loop: CASSGGTSETGELFF. The CDR3 nucleotides read TGTGCCAGCAGCGGGGGGACTTCGGAAACCGGGGAGCTGTTTTTT. The V gene is TRBV5-4, the J gene TRBJ2-2, with D tentatively TRBD2 (6 bases). The CDR3 runs 15 residues. V was clipped by 4 bases and J by 5 bases, with 15 bases between them. Germline V lookup: CDR1 SGHNT, CDR2 YYREEE (reference sequence).

DNA for the CDR3: TGTGCCAGCAGCCTCGGACACAATAACAATCAGCCCCAGCATTTT. It translates to CASSLGHNNNQPQHF. The gene calls are TRBV7-6 and TRBJ1-5, with D possibly TRBD1 on 5 matching bases. Germline values: CDR1 SGHVS, CDR2 FNYEAQ. Trimming took 5 bases from V and 3 from J, leaving 14 bases between them. The CDR3 consists of 15 residues. Full variable domain (outside the CDR3, taken from reference TRBV7-6 and TRBJ1-5): GAGVSQSPRYKVTKRGQDVALRCDPISGHVSLYWYRQALGQGPEFLTYFNYEAQQDKSGLPNDRFSAERPEGSISTLTIQRTEQRDSAMYRCASSLGHNNNQPQHFGDGTRLSIL.

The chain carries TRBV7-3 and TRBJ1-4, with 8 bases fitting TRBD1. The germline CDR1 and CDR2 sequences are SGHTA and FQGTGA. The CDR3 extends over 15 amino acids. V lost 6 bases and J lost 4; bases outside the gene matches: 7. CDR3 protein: CASSTTGAFNEKLFF. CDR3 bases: TGTGCCAGCAGTACGACAGGGGCCTTTAATGAAAAACTGTTTTTT.

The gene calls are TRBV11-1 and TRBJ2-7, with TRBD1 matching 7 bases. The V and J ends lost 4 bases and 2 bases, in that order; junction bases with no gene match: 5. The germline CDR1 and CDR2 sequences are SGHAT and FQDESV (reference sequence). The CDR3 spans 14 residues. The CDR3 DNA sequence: TGTGCCAGCAGCTCCCGACAGGGTCCCTACGAGCAGTACTTC. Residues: CASSSRQGPYEQYF.

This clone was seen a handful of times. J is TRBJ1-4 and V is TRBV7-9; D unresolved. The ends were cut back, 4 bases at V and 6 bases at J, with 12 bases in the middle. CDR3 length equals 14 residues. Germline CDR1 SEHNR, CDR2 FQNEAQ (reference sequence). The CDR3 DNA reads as TGTGCCAGCAGCTCCCGGAGGAATTATGAAAAACTGTTTTTT. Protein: CASSSRRNYEKLFF.

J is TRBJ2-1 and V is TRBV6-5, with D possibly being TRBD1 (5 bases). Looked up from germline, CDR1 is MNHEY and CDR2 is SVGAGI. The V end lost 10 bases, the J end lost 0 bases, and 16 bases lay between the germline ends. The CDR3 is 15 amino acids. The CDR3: CATSGQAISYNEQFF. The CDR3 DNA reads TGTGCCACCTCAGGGCAGGCTATCTCCTACAATGAGCAGTTCTTC.

CDR3 sequence reads: CASGGSSGGNEQYF. As DNA, the CDR3 is TGTGCCAGCGGGGGTTCAAGCGGGGGGAACGAGCAGTACTTC. The rearrangement links TRBV6-6 to TRBJ2-7; 9 nucleotides line up with TRBD2. The CDR3 runs to 14 residues. Germline V gives CDR1 MNHNY, CDR2 SVGAGI (reference sequence). J gave up 5 bases and V 8 bases, and 10 bases lay outside the gene matches.

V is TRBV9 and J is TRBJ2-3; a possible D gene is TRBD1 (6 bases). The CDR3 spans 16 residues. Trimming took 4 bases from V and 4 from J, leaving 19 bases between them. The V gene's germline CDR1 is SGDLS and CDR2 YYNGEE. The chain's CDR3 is CASSPYRDPSSDTQYF. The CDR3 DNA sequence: TGTGCCAGCAGCCCTTACAGGGACCCCTCCTCAGATACGCAGTATTTT. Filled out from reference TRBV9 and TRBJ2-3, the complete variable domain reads DSGVTQTPKHLITATGQRVTLRCSPRSGDLSVYWYQQSLDQGLQFLIQYYNGEERAKGNILERFSAQQFPDLHSELNLSSLELGDSALYFCASSPYRDPSSDTQYFGPGTRLTVL.